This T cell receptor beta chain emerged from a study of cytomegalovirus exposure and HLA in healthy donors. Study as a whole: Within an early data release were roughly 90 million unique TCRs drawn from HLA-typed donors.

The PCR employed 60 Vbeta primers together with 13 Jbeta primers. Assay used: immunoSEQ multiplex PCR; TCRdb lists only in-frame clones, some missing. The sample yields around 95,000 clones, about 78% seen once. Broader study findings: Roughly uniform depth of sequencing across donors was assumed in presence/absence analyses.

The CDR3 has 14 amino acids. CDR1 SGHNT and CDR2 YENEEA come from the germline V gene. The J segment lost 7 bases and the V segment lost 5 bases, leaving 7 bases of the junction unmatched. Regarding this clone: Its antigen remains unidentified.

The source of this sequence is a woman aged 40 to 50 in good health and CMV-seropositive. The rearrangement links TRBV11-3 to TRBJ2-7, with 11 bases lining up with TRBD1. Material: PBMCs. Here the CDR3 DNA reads TGTGCCAGCAGCCGTGGACAGGGGGCGCGGGAGCAGTACTTC. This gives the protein CASSRGQGAREQYF.